This T cell receptor (beta chain) was recorded in a study of T-cell memory formation after mild COVID-19 (dated by TCRdb to the early 2020s). Context from the whole study: TCR sequence clusters from the two donors were largely donor specific. Longitudinal TCRalpha and TCRbeta repertoire sequencing tracked T-cell clones expanding and contracting after mild COVID-19 in a couple of donors. The cohort comprised two young, previously healthy adult volunteers, one female and one male.

A distance of 12 bases separates the germline ends of V and J, which lose 2 bases and 0 bases respectively. The CDR3 sequence holds 16 residues, the cysteine and phenylalanine included. Only the CDR3 region is kept as DNA, spanning 48 bases read in frame from base 1. The germline V gene encodes CDR1 SGHRS and CDR2 YFSETQ. Study-wide findings and limitations: SARS-CoV-2 specificity was not confirmed for the second-wave clones peaking on day 37. Clones that contracted from day 15 to 85 showed balanced CD4/CD8 phenotypes, whereas a second wave of clones that expanded from day 15 to 37 leaned towards CD4+. The detection of some responding clones in pre-infection memory suggests that pre-existing cross-reactive memory T cells joined the SARS-CoV-2 response. Contracting CD4+ clones were found mainly in CM and EM memory subsets, while CD8+ clones were enriched in EMRA. The study included only a couple of mild cases, and larger cohorts that include severe cases with pre-infection samples were judged to be necessary.

The table lists this clonotype with many counts. What this receptor recognizes is not known. Base-call qualities are not available, and no considerably larger clone is one nucleotide away. Ficoll-Paque density gradient centrifugation was the method used to isolate PBMCs. The sample was run on an Illumina NovaSeq 6000. TCRalpha and TCRbeta cDNA libraries were built by 5'RACE with constant-segment primers, adding sample barcodes and unique molecular identifiers. Trizol reagent was used to extract RNA from every sample. Library amplification was performed in two PCR steps, and a second sample barcode and Illumina TruSeq adapters were introduced in the second step. Libraries were sequenced on an Illumina NovaSeq with 2 x 150 bp paired-end reads. Per the original workflow: Demultiplexing of reads and collapsing into UMI-guided consensus sequences were performed with migec v1.2.7. With mixcr v2.1.11, UMI consensuses were aligned to TRA and TRB V and J templates and assembled into clonotypes. Clonotypes were classified as expanded or contracted when called significant by both edgeR and NoisET, with noise models trained on biological replicates. edgeR calls used a false discovery rate-adjusted p below 0.01 and a log2 fold-change threshold of 1. As an exploratory analysis of dynamics, PCA with hierarchical clustering was applied to max-normalized trajectories of the 1000 most abundant clonotypes. Each responding clone was given a CD4 or CD8 phenotype based on the CD4+ and CD8+ repertoires, which had been sequenced separately. TCRdb took the public reads, trimmed them with fastp at Q25, ran MiXCR for clone calling and kept in-frame beta chains. Each record represents a unique CDR3 protein, reported with the most common genes and DNA among its rows. These V and J calls are TCRdb output, not the study's own analysis. The sample yields some 14,000 distinct CDR3 sequences; approximately 12% were counted once. The ten largest clones take up about 52% of the sample.

The receptor was isolated from an adult woman who had mild COVID-19 (a few samples of this study predate the infection). The sample titles of this study are shuffled in the database, so cell type and time point are left out; the donor was told from shared clones. Material for sequencing was PBMCs or a T cell subset sorted from them (not recorded which). The rearranged chain carries TRBV5-1 and TRBJ2-1, and possibly TRBD2, on 6 matching bases. The DNA reads TGCGCCAGCAGCTTAGTCCAGCGGGTCTCCTACAATGAGCAGTTCTTC. Its protein reads: CASSLVQRVSYNEQFF.